This T cell receptor beta chain was found in a study of cytomegalovirus exposure and HLA in healthy donors. Study-level information: Among the approximately 400 genotyped donors, 81% were placed in the Caucasian-associated ancestry cluster. Whole-study findings and limits: Cytomegalovirus status was reportedly diagnosed by the classifier with high sensitivity and specificity. Upon later analysis, HLA-associated TCR beta chains proved more clonally expanded than other, equally common chains.

The CDR3 runs to 16 residues. The V gene end was trimmed by 0 bases and the J gene end by 1 base; junction bases not matched to a gene: 3. Looked up from germline, CDR1 is SGHRS and CDR2 is YFSETQ. Concerning this clone itself: What it binds is unknown.

Amplification used 60 Vbeta primers and 13 Jbeta primers. In the source study's methods: An analysis performed later counted 70 million to 90 million unique TCR beta chains (approximately 11 million of them shared). Clones were read by immunoSEQ multiplex PCR, and TCRdb kept only the in-frame ones, dropping some. The D gene and trimming were derived from the DNA, and the V and J assignments and clone size from that table. The sample carries approximately 97,000 clones, 81% recorded once. The sequence was obtained from a man aged 40-49 years in good health and CMV-seropositive. The specimen sequenced was PBMCs. V gene TRBV5-1 combines with J gene TRBJ1-5, with TRBD1 identical over 8 bases. The chain's CDR3 is CASSLGTGGSNQPQHF. The CDR3 nucleotides are TGCGCCAGCAGCTTGGGCACAGGGGGGAGCAATCAGCCCCAGCATTTT. The entire variable domain, with the rest obtained from reference TRBV5-1 and TRBJ1-5, is as follows: KAGVTQTPRYLIKTRGQQVTLSCSPISGHRSVSWYQQTPGQGLQFLFEYFSETQRNKGNFPGRFSGRQFSNSRSEMNVSTLELGDSALYLCASSLGTGGSNQPQHFGDGTRLSIL.